These 26 T cell receptor beta chains originate from one sample sequenced in a study of blood T cell repertoires in COVID-19. Data came from immunoSEQ multiplex PCR; TCRdb stores just in-frame clones and leaves some out. The sample has about 500,000 clones, roughly nine tenths seen once. The sequencing input was peripheral blood. These receptors all come from a woman aged 45-65 years with COVID-19, enrolled during active disease.

CDR3 sequence (DNA): TGTGCCAGCAGCCCTCAGTATACGAATTCACCCCTCCACTTT. This codes for CASSPQYTNSPLHF. The genes are TRBV3-1 (or the pseudogene TRBV3-2) and TRBJ1-6; no firm D call. Germline CDR1 LGHDT, CDR2 YNNKEL (reference sequence). The CDR3 is 14 amino acids. With 4 bases removed from V and 7 bases from J, the gap between germline ends came to 11 bases.

V usage is TRBV7-8 and J usage is TRBJ2-7; weak D call: TRBD2 (7 bases). There are 17 residues in the CDR3. Trimming pared 5 bases from V and 7 bases from J, leaving 27 bases between. The germline CDR1 and CDR2 sequences are SGHVS and FQNEAQ. CDR3 DNA: TGTGCCAGCAGCCGCACCCCAGGGAGGGGGACCTTAGAGGAGCAGTACTTC. This encodes CASSRTPGRGTLEEQYF.

This chain joins TRBV19 and TRBJ1-1; D is ambiguous. The CDR3 has 14 residues. Per the germline V gene, CDR1 is LNHDA and CDR2 is SQIVND (reference sequence). Trimming cost V 3 bases and J 3 bases, with 11 bases left between them. The CDR3 here is CASSISSADTEAFF. The CDR3 coding sequence is TGTGCCAGTAGTATCAGTTCGGCGGACACTGAAGCTTTCTTT.

The J gene is TRBJ2-7, the V gene TRBV5-1, with TRBD1 identical over 11 bases. This CDR3 spans 15 amino acids. The germline gives CDR1 SGHRS, CDR2 YFSETQ. The junction had 9 bases not matched to a gene; V was cut back by 4 bases and J by 6 bases. The CDR3 sequence: CASSGQGASGGEQYF. The CDR3 bases are TGCGCCAGCAGCGGACAGGGGGCCTCTGGGGGCGAGCAGTACTTC.

The V and J genes are TRBV2 and TRBJ1-2; 7 bases align to TRBD1. Losses at the gene ends were 6 bases for V and 8 bases for J; bases not matched to a gene: 6. CDR1 is SNHLY, CDR2 FYNNEI, per germline. This CDR3 contains 12 residues. The CDR3 spells CASRKGAGGYTF. CDR3 bases: TGTGCCAGCAGGAAGGGGGCCGGAGGCTACACCTTC.

J is TRBJ2-3 and V is TRBV2; 9 nucleotides agree with TRBD2. CDR1 and CDR2 from the germline V gene are SNHLY and FYNNEI. The CDR3 is made up of 15 amino acids. With 7 bases clipped from V and 5 bases from J, the junction kept 10 bases outside the gene matches. The CDR3: CASTEGRGGRDTQYF. CDR3 DNA sequence: TGTGCCAGCACCGAGGGGCGGGGGGGAAGAGATACGCAGTATTTT.

The chain links TRBV5-4 to TRBJ2-7, with 9 bases identical to TRBD2. The CDR3 consists of 17 residues. Germline assignment: CDR1 SGHNT and CDR2 YYREEE (reference sequence). Trimming cost V 0 bases and J 2 bases; bases outside gene matches: 9. The CDR3 loop reads CASSLAAGLASAYEQYF. Written as DNA, the CDR3 is TGTGCCAGCAGCTTGGCCGCGGGACTAGCATCTGCCTACGAGCAGTACTTC.

V is TRBV29-1 and J is TRBJ2-4, with a possible D match to TRBD1 (5 bases). The CDR3 is made up of 14 amino acids. The V gene's germline CDR1 is SQVTM and CDR2 ANQGSEA. Trimming took off 4 bases at V and 0 bases at J, with 10 bases between the two ends. CDR3: CSVGGELAKNIQYF. The CDR3 region has the DNA TGCAGCGTTGGGGGCGAACTAGCCAAAAACATTCAGTACTTC.

The chain has TRBV6-5 and TRBJ2-5; possibly TRBD2 for D (5 bases). Germline V CDR1 and CDR2: MNHEY, SVGAGI. The V gene lost 10 bases and the J gene lost 2 bases, with 20 bases spanning the gap. This CDR3 has 15 residues. Here the CDR3 DNA reads TGTGCCACCACCCTCTCCCGGGGTATACAAGAGACCCAGTACTTC. Translating gives CATTLSRGIQETQYF.

This clone was counted once. For the CDR3, the DNA is TGTGCCAGCAGCCAAGAGAACGACTACTATGGCTACACCTTC. Protein: CASSQENDYYGYTF. V usage is TRBV14 and J usage is TRBJ1-2; D remains unclear. Between the trimmed V and J ends, which lost 0 bases and 3 bases, there was a span of 8 bases. The CDR3 covers 14 residues. CDR1 is SGHDN and CDR2 is FVKESK in the germline V gene.

The J gene is TRBJ2-4, the V gene TRBV7-9, with D possibly being TRBD2 (5 bases). Germline V gene sequence: CDR1 SEHNR, CDR2 FQNEAQ (reference sequence). The CDR3 is made up of 15 amino acids. The V and J ends lost 5 bases and 0 bases respectively, with 11 bases between them. CDR3 in amino acids: CASSLGGLAKNIQYF. CDR3 nucleotides: TGTGCCAGCAGCCTCGGAGGTCTAGCCAAAAACATTCAGTACTTC.

This chain joins TRBV14 and TRBJ1-2, with D possibly TRBD1 on 6 matching bases. The CDR3 covers 15 residues. Trimming left V 3 bases short and J 4 bases short, with 15 bases between. The germline V gene encodes CDR1 SGHDN and CDR2 FVKESK. The CDR3 DNA reads as TGTGCCAGCAGCCATGGTGGACAGTCTTTCTATGGCTACACCTTC. It translates to CASSHGGQSFYGYTF.

V gene TRBV19 combines with J gene TRBJ2-3; TRBD1 matches 7 bases. CDR1 is LNHDA, CDR2 SQIVND, per germline (reference sequence). V lost 5 bases, J lost 5 bases, and 7 bases stayed unmatched. The CDR3 contains 14 residues. The CDR3 DNA is TGTGCCAGTAGTCTGGACAGGATGGGAGATACGCAGTATTTT. Translating it yields CASSLDRMGDTQYF.

V usage is TRBV9 and J usage is TRBJ1-3; TRBD1 is a possible D gene (6 bases). Germline V gives CDR1 SGDLS, CDR2 YYNGEE. The CDR3 is 16 residues long. Trimming took 0 bases from V and 1 from J, leaving 11 bases between them. This CDR3 reads CASSVGGGASGNTIYF. Here the CDR3 DNA reads TGTGCCAGCAGCGTAGGTGGGGGGGCTTCTGGAAACACCATATATTTT.

This chain connects TRBV2 to TRBJ1-1, with TRBD1 matching over 8 bases. Germline CDR1 and CDR2: SNHLY and FYNNEI. The CDR3 is made up of 13 amino acids. The trim removed 5 bases at V and 5 bases at J, leaving 4 bases unmatched. CDR3 sequence reads: CASSQGAPTEAFF. The CDR3 bases are TGTGCCAGCAGTCAGGGGGCGCCTACTGAAGCTTTCTTT.

The rearrangement joins TRBV6-5 to TRBJ1-1; D is ambiguous. CDR3 length equals 13 residues. V lost 9 bases and J 0 bases, leaving 11 bases between the germline ends. Germline assignment: CDR1 MNHEY and CDR2 SVGAGI. The CDR3 protein is CASLTTVNTEAFF. The CDR3 DNA reads as TGTGCCAGTCTCACAACCGTGAACACTGAAGCTTTCTTT.

The chain recombines TRBV5-6 with TRBJ2-3, with 10 nucleotides matching TRBD2. There are 17 residues in the CDR3. V trimming: 1 base; J trimming: 4 bases; junction bases outside the gene matches: 9. Germline-derived CDR1 and CDR2 are SGHDT and YYEEEE. DNA of the CDR3: TGTGCCAGCAGCTTGATTAGCGGGGGGCAAGAAGCAGATACGCAGTATTTT. Translation: CASSLISGGQEADTQYF. Full variable domain (remainder filled in from reference TRBV5-6 and TRBJ2-3): DAGVTQSPTHLIKTRGQQVTLRCSPKSGHDTVSWYQQALGQGPQFIFQYYEEEERQRGNFPDRFSGHQFPNYSSELNVNALLLGDSALYLCASSLISGGQEADTQYFGPGTRLTVL.

J is TRBJ1-6 and V is TRBV12-3 or TRBV12-4; TRBD1 agrees at 7 bases. CDR3 length: 12 amino acids. Unmatched junction bases numbered 3, after V lost 8 bases and J lost 8 bases. The CDR3 here is CASRQGHSPLHF. CDR3 DNA sequence: TGTGCCAGCCGACAGGGCCATTCACCCCTCCACTTT.

A note on this clone: The sample has other DNA sequences that encode this CDR3 too. The CDR3 sequence is CAWSVGGGAFF. For the CDR3, the DNA is TGTGCCTGGAGTGTGGGAGGGGGAGCTTTCTTT. The chain couples TRBV30 to TRBJ1-1; tentative D call: TRBD1 (6 bases). CDR1 and CDR2 (germline): GTSNPN, SVGIG (reference sequence). This CDR3 spans 11 amino acids. Deletions cut 0 bases from V and 10 bases from J, with 9 bases between.

A single count supports this clone. The J gene is TRBJ2-7, the V gene TRBV15; 8 nucleotides match TRBD1. V gave up 5 bases and J gave up 5 bases; unmatched junction bases: 8. Per germline, CDR1 LNHNV and CDR2 YYDKDF (reference sequence). The CDR3 is 14 residues long. This chain's CDR3 is CATSPDRGSHEQYF. CDR3 DNA sequence: TGTGCCACCAGCCCCGACAGGGGATCCCACGAGCAGTACTTC.

The chain has TRBV11-2 and TRBJ1-2; D call uncertain. V dropped 5 bases and J dropped 4 bases, with 11 bases sitting between them. Germline lookup yields CDR1 SGHAT and CDR2 FQNNGV. This CDR3 has 13 residues. CDR3 residues: CASSATPGYGYTF. The CDR3 DNA follows: TGTGCCAGCAGCGCGACACCAGGCTATGGCTACACCTTC.

J is TRBJ1-1 and V is TRBV5-4, with D tentatively TRBD1 (5 bases). Looked up from germline, CDR1 is SGHNT and CDR2 is YYREEE (reference sequence). This CDR3 has 13 residues. V shed 0 bases and J shed 10 bases, with 13 bases lying between them. The CDR3 DNA is TGTGCCAGCAGCTTGGAGGCGCGGGACCGAGCTTTCTTT. Residues: CASSLEARDRAFF.

In nucleotides, the CDR3 is TGTGCCAGTAGTACCTGGCTAGCGGGGATCTACAATGAGCAGTTCTTC. Translated, it gives CASSTWLAGIYNEQFF. The chain carries TRBV19 and TRBJ2-1; TRBD2 matches 9 bases. From germline, CDR1 is LNHDA and CDR2 SQIVND (reference sequence). This CDR3 region has 16 residues. V trimming: 4 bases; J trimming: 3 bases; junction bases outside the gene matches: 7.

The rearrangement uses TRBV27 and TRBJ2-1, with D possibly matching TRBD1 (6 bases). CDR1 MNHEY and CDR2 SMNVEV come from the germline V gene (reference sequence). The V end lost 3 bases, the J end lost 0 bases, and 12 bases lay between the germline ends. This CDR3 has 16 residues. CDR3 bases: TGTGCCAGCAGTTTGTACACAGGGCTCTCCTACAATGAGCAGTTCTTC. Amino acids: CASSLYTGLSYNEQFF.

This chain links TRBV11-3 with TRBJ1-3; 9 positions agree with TRBD1. Looked up from germline, CDR1 is SGHNT and CDR2 is YENEEA. J was trimmed by 8 bases and V by 5 bases; bases with no gene match: 4. The CDR3 is made up of 13 amino acids. CDR3 sequence reads: CASSPRTGDTIYF. The CDR3 bases are TGTGCCAGCAGCCCCAGGACAGGGGACACCATATATTTT.

The rearrangement links TRBV28 to TRBJ2-2; 9 bases agree with TRBD1. The CDR3 length is 16 residues. Trimming took 11 bases from V and 3 from J; bases not matched to a gene: 13. CDR1 MDHEN and CDR2 SYDVKM come from the germline V gene. DNA of the CDR3: TGTGCCGGTTCCACAGGGGGCGCGTGGTACACCGGGGAGCTGTTTTTT. Its translation: CAGSTGGAWYTGELFF.